What follows describes a single TCR beta chain. Its specificity is unknown. The sample originates from a study of response to subunit inactivated influenza vaccine. Study-level points and caveats: Authors suggested that a seasonal influenza vaccination recruits few new T cells each time.

Trimming removed 11 bases from V and 2 bases from J, with 20 bases in between. CDR1 KGHDR and CDR2 SFDVKD come from the germline V gene. This CDR3 comprises 16 residues. Each CDR3 protein is one row after TCRdb ran MiXCR on the RT-PCR reads. The table has about 300,000 distinct CDR3 sequences, around a fifth seen once. The source material was PBMCs from blood, sampled about 19 months after vaccination. The TCR comes from a man between 50 and 75 years old who received an inactivated influenza vaccine. The V gene is TRBV24-1, the J gene TRBJ2-2; D may be TRBD2 (6 bases). The CDR3 DNA follows: TGTGCCAGCGGGGAACTCCCGATAAGAAACACCGGGGAGCTGTTTTTT. Translation: CASGELPIRNTGELFF.